A selection of T cell receptor beta chains follows, all from one sample in a study of CD8+ T cells in alopecia areata. TCRdb keeps only in-frame clones here, not all; method: immunoSEQ multiplex PCR. The table lists some 80,000 clones, 60% to 70% of them singletons. The sequencing here drew on CD8+ T cells sorted from blood, taken at week 24, from a patient treated with tofacitinib. The receptors stem from a human donor with alopecia areata. The CDR3 runs from the conserved cysteine through the conserved F or W. The order of the fields is V gene, J gene, clone size, D gene, CDR3 protein, CDR3 DNA. The D gene is left open where the match is weak. Clone size is given for some rows only: seen once, a few or many times, or a class if the clone is expanded.

TRBV4-1	TRBJ2-7	.	.	CASSQDLGEAYYEQYF	TGCGCCAGCAGCCAAGATCTCGGAGAGGCGTACTACGAGCAGTACTTC
TRBV7-6	TRBJ2-3	.	TRBD1	CASSTPTGELDRGFVDTQYF	TGTGCCAGCAGCACACCAACGGGGGAGCTGGACAGGGGATTCGTAGATACGCAGTATTTT
TRBV7-9	TRBJ1-5	.	.	CASSLASTGLDQPQHF	TGTGCCAGCAGCTTAGCGTCGACAGGTCTAGATCAGCCCCAGCATTTT
TRBV30	TRBJ2-1	.	.	CAWTGLGAYNEQFF	TGTGCCTGGACTGGGCTTGGGGCCTACAATGAGCAGTTCTTC
TRBV4-3	TRBJ2-1	once	TRBD2	CASSQVGLAGGVYNEQFF	TGCGCCAGCAGCCAAGTCGGACTAGCGGGAGGGGTATACAATGAGCAGTTCTTC
TRBV4-3	TRBJ2-3	.	TRBD2	CASSQESTSGGPSTDTQYF	TGCGCCAGCAGCCAAGAATCGACTAGCGGGGGCCCTAGCACAGATACGCAGTATTTT
TRBV4-3	TRBJ1-1	few	.	CASSQGSGPGTEAFF	TGCGCCAGCAGCCAAGGGTCGGGGCCGGGCACTGAAGCTTTCTTT
TRBV30	TRBJ2-1	.	.	CAWSPGPYNEQFF	TGTGCCTGGAGTCCCGGGCCCTACAATGAGCAGTTCTTC
TRBV27	TRBJ2-7	.	.	CASSFYGNDEQYF	TGTGCCAGCAGTTTCTATGGGAATGACGAGCAGTACTTC
TRBV5-1	TRBJ2-2	.	.	CASSLRQYTGELFF	TGCGCCAGCAGCCTCAGACAGTACACCGGGGAGCTGTTTTTT
TRBV25-1	TRBJ1-2	few	TRBD1	CASSESRTGGEDGYTF	TGTGCCAGCAGTGAATCCCGGACAGGGGGAGAGGATGGCTACACCTTC
TRBV30	TRBJ2-1	.	.	CAWREDWAYNEQFF	TGTGCCTGGAGGGAGGACTGGGCCTACAATGAGCAGTTCTTC
TRBV6-4	TRBJ2-3	.	TRBD2	CASSRGGSTDTQYF	TGTGCCAGCAGTCGGGGGGGGAGCACAGATACGCAGTATTTT
TRBV4-1	TRBJ2-4	.	TRBD2	CASSLQASGGAKNIQYF	TGCGCCAGCAGCCTACAAGCTAGCGGGGGGGCCAAAAACATTCAGTACTTC
TRBV28	TRBJ1-4	.	.	CASLPTSTNEKLFF	TGTGCCAGCTTACCGACCTCAACTAATGAAAAACTGTTTTTT
TRBV4-3	TRBJ2-2	.	.	CASSQEGRANTGELFF	TGCGCCAGCAGCCAAGAAGGTCGGGCGAACACCGGGGAGCTGTTTTTT
TRBV11-2	TRBJ2-7	.	.	CASSPQGLAYEQYF	TGTGCCAGCAGCCCTCAAGGGCTAGCCTACGAGCAGTACTTC
TRBV9	TRBJ2-2	once	.	CASSVEGAKGELFF	TGTGCCAGCAGCGTCGAAGGGGCAAAGGGGGAGCTGTTTTTT
TRBV2	TRBJ2-3	.	.	CASSERFRDTDTQYF	TGTGCCAGCAGTGAAAGGTTCAGGGACACAGATACGCAGTATTTT
TRBV5-4	TRBJ2-7	.	TRBD1	CASGTGYEQYF	TGTGCCAGTGGGACAGGATACGAGCAGTACTTC
TRBV9	TRBJ2-3	.	TRBD2	CASSSLAGGLDTQYF	TGTGCCAGCAGCAGTTTAGCGGGGGGGCTAGATACGCAGTATTTT
TRBV9	TRBJ2-1	.	.	CASSSGTGYNEQFF	TGTGCCAGCAGCTCGGGGACCGGATACAATGAGCAGTTCTTC
TRBV5-1	TRBJ2-3	.	TRBD2	CASSLAGLAGDVTDTQYF	TGCGCCAGCAGCTTGGCGGGGCTAGCGGGAGATGTGACAGATACGCAGTATTTT
TRBV4-1	TRBJ1-1	.	.	CASSQDEAANTEAFF	TGCGCCAGCAGCCAAGATGAGGCAGCGAACACTGAAGCTTTCTTT
TRBV27	TRBJ2-5	.	.	CASSPQDGRYGQETQYF	TGTGCCAGCAGTCCGCAGGACGGGCGCTACGGCCAAGAGACCCAGTACTTC
TRBV7-6	TRBJ2-1	.	TRBD2	CASSLGQAGVGNEQFF	TGTGCCAGCAGCTTAGGGCAAGCGGGGGTAGGCAATGAGCAGTTCTTC
TRBV4-1	TRBJ1-3	.	.	CASSQDRGSGNTIYF	TGCGCCAGCAGCCAAGATCGGGGGTCTGGAAACACCATATATTTT
TRBV7-9	TRBJ2-5	.	.	CASSLVGHRQETQYF	TGTGCCAGCAGCTTAGTCGGACACCGTCAAGAGACCCAGTACTTC
TRBV10-3	TRBJ1-1	many	.	CAISDEDGVEAFF	TGTGCCATCAGTGACGAGGATGGGGTTGAAGCTTTCTTT
TRBV25-1	TRBJ2-7	.	.	CASSEAYEQYF	TGTGCCAGCAGTGAAGCCTACGAGCAGTACTTC
TRBV4-1	TRBJ1-2	.	.	CASSQPGATDGYTF	TGCGCCAGCAGCCAACCGGGGGCGACGGACGGCTACACCTTC
TRBV4-3	TRBJ2-1	.	.	CASSQDLRQPIHNEQFF	TGCGCCAGCAGCCAAGATCTTCGACAGCCCATCCACAATGAGCAGTTCTTC
TRBV7-8	TRBJ2-3	.	.	CASSPWGPSTDTQYF	TGTGCCAGCAGCCCTTGGGGTCCTAGCACAGATACGCAGTATTTT
TRBV4-1	TRBJ2-7	few	.	CASSQDPAEWSYEQYF	TGCGCCAGCAGCCAAGACCCCGCGGAGTGGTCCTACGAGCAGTACTTC
TRBV19	TRBJ2-2	few	.	CASTRVASGELFF	TGTGCCAGTACCCGCGTTGCGTCCGGGGAGCTGTTTTTT
TRBV5-1	TRBJ1-1	.	TRBD1	CASSLTGGPNTEAFF	TGCGCCAGCAGCTTGACAGGGGGTCCGAACACTGAAGCTTTCTTT
TRBV10-3	TRBJ2-7	.	TRBD1	CAISTGGELPEQYF	TGTGCCATCAGTACAGGGGGCGAACTTCCCGAGCAGTACTTC
TRBV29-1	TRBJ2-3	.	.	CSVEESVTDTDTQYF	TGCAGCGTTGAAGAATCGGTTACGGACACAGATACGCAGTATTTT
TRBV29-1	TRBJ1-1	.	.	CSAAGGLNTEAFF	TGCAGCGCCGCCGGGGGTTTGAACACTGAAGCTTTCTTT
TRBV30	TRBJ2-1	.	.	CAWSVSTYNEQFF	TGTGCCTGGAGTGTATCAACCTACAATGAGCAGTTCTTC
TRBV6-4	TRBJ2-1	.	TRBD1	CASSVGTVSYNEQFF	TGTGCCAGCAGCGTCGGGACAGTAAGCTACAATGAGCAGTTCTTC